One T cell receptor beta chain is described in this entry. No antigen is known for it. No clone much larger than this one lies a single base away; base qualities are absent. The CDR3 has 16 amino acids, counting the end cysteine and phenylalanine. The kept DNA is CDR3 alone, 48 bases in frame from the first base. Compared with germline, V lacks 0 bases and J lacks 1 base; bases without a gene match: 4. Via the germline V gene, CDR1 is ENHRY and CDR2 SYGVKD. Using the immunoSEQ v4 bias-controlled multiplex PCR assay, run blinded to group allocation, TCR-beta CDR3 regions were amplified from genomic DNA. To estimate nucleated cell and T cell quantities per sample, reference gene primers were included together with the TCR-beta primers. Sequencing of the libraries was performed on an Illumina MiSeq with a 100-cycle paired-end protocol. On the study's bioinformatics: The immunoSEQ Analyzer software was used to calculate diversity and richness, with richness measured by iChao1 and clonality based on Pielou evenness and Shannon diversity (range 0-1, where higher values mean less diversity). CDR3 amino acid sequences with V/J genes were queried against VDJdb for CMV, EBV and influenza A specificities using confidence 3 and substitution 2. The Morisita-Horn index was used to assess how much TCR-beta amino acid clonotypes overlapped between the villitis of unknown etiology, infectious villitis and control repertoires. Imported from immuneACCESS, the table was reduced by TCRdb to in-frame sequences with V and J called. These copies leave out some clones; in studies compared against another copy, an unresolved V gene accounts for under half, and the cause of the remainder is not known. The DNA was the basis for D and trimming; V, J and clone size are from that table. The sample table shows about 5,900 clones, and more than 70% are seen once. The ten largest clones capture roughly 8.7% of the sample.

Five infectious villitis placentae, four with confirmed cytomegalovirus and one with Toxoplasma gondii, were included and were not matched to other groups. The mothers in the infectious villitis group were younger, carried smaller fetuses, and either delivered preterm or experienced intrauterine demise in a couple of cases. Placentae were collected after delivery and underwent gross and histological evaluation before archival tissue selection. Five 10-micron scrolls were cut from each FFPE block, and DNA was isolated using the AllPrep DNA/RNA FFPE Tissue kit. NanoDrop was used to check DNA concentration and purity, while a Bioanalyzer was used to assess RNA quality. This sample is drawn from a study of T cells in placental villitis. About the study as a whole: Placental TCR-beta repertoires were compared across villitis of unknown etiology, gestational-age-matched unaffected controls, and infectious villitis in order to test an allograft-versus-infection hypothesis.

Broader findings and caveats from the paper: With bulk tissue sequencing, helper, regulatory or cytotoxic T cells could not be distinguished, nor could maternal versus fetal T cells, and gamma-delta receptors were excluded. Paraffin blocks contained small amounts of decidua, so some captured T cells, especially in controls, may have been decidual rather than villous infiltrates. CMV-specific clone frequencies were higher in infectious CMV cases than in villitis of unknown etiology (approximately 0.011 vs 0.001), and the villitis of unknown etiology frequencies did not differ from those of controls.

The rearranged segments are TRBV10-3 and TRBJ1-1, with 8 bases matching TRBD1. Sequences were obtained from placental tissue containing maternal and fetal cells. This clonotype was obtained from a human patient with infectious villitis; the placental T cells may come from both mother and fetus. The CDR3 protein is CAISESPGQGNTEAFF. The sequenced DNA is TGTGCCATCAGTGAGTCGCCCGGACAGGGGAACACTGAAGCTTTCTTT.